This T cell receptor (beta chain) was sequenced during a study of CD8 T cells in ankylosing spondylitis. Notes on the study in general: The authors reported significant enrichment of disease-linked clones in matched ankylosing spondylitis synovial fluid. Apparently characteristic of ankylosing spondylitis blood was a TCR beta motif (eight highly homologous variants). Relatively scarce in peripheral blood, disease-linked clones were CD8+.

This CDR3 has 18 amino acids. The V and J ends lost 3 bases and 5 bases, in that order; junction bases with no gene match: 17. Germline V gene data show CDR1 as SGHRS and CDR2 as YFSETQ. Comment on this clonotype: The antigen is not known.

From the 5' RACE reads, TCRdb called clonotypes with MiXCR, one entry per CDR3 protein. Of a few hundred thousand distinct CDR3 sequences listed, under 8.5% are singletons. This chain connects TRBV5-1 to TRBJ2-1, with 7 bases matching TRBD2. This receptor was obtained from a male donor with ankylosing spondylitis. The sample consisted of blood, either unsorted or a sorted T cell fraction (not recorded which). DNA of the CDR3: TGCGCCAGCAGCTCCTTCCTTGTGGCGGGAGAAAAACACAATGAGCAGTTCTTC. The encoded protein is CASSSFLVAGEKHNEQFF. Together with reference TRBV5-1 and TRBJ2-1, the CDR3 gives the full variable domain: KAGVTQTPRYLIKTRGQQVTLSCSPISGHRSVSWYQQTPGQGLQFLFEYFSETQRNKGNFPGRFSGRQFSNSRSEMNVSTLELGDSALYLCASSSFLVAGEKHNEQFFGPGTRLTVL.